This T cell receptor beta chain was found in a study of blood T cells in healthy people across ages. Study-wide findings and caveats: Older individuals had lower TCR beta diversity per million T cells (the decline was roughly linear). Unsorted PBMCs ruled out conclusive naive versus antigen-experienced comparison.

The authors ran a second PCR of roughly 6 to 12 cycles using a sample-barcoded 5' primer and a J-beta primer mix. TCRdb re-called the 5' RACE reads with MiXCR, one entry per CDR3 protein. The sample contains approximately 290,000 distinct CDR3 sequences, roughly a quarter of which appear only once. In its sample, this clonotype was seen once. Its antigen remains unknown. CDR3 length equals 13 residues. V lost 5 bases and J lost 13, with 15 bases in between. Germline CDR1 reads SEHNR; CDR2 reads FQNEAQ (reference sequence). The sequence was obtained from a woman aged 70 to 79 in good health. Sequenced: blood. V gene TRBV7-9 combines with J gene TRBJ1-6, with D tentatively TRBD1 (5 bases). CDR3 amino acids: CASSATGVPPLHF. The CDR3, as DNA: TGTGCCAGCAGCGCAACGGGGGTCCCGCCCCTCCACTTT.